This T cell receptor beta chain was sequenced in a study of metastatic and nonmetastatic thyroid tumors. Study summary: Repertoire comparisons spanned blood and tumor or nodule tissue from malignant and benign thyroid patients.

Study-level results: When malignant thyroid tumors were compared with benign nodules, TCR beta diversity was reportedly significantly higher in the malignant tumors. This held in both blood and tumor samples.

Authors' methods: Across clinicopathological groups, CDR3 differences served as the basis for building a distant-metastasis classifier for papillary thyroid cancer. TCRdb re-called the PCR reads through MiXCR. Clone size and V and J calls follow TCRdb, not the original study. The sample has roughly 40,000 clones; roughly 17% are singletons. CDR3 length equals 14 residues. Per germline, CDR1 GTSNPN and CDR2 SVGIG (reference sequence). Trimming shortened V by 2 bases and J by 5 bases, and 15 bases separated the two germline ends. Nobody among the patients had been given any treatment before thyroid surgery. About this clone itself: The antigen is unknown.

The source material was tumor tissue. This clonotype was sampled from a female donor with papillary thyroid cancer or a benign thyroid nodule (not recorded which). Some clones in this sample may be carry-over from other donors' samples. The genes are TRBV30 and TRBJ1-1; a possible D gene is TRBD1 (5 bases). For the CDR3, the DNA is TGTGCCTGGAGTAATGGACACGGAAGGACTGAAGCTTTCTTT. Translated, it gives CAWSNGHGRTEAFF.